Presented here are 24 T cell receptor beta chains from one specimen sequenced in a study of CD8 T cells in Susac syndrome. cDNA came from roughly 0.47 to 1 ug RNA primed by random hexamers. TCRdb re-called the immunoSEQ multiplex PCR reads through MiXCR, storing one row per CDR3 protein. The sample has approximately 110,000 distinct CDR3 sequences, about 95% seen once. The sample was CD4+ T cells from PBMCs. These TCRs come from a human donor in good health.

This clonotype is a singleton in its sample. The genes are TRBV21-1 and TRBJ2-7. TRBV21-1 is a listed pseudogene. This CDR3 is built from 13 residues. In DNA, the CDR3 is TGTGCCAGCAGCAAAGAAGGACCTTACGAGCAGTACTTC. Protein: CASSKEGPYEQYF.

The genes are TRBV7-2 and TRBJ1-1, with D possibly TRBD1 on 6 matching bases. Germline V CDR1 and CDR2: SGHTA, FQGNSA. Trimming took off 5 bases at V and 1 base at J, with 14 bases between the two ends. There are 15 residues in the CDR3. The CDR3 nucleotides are TGTGCCAGCAGCCGCGGGGGGGCGGGGAACACTGAAGCTTTCTTT. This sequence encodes CASSRGGAGNTEAFF.

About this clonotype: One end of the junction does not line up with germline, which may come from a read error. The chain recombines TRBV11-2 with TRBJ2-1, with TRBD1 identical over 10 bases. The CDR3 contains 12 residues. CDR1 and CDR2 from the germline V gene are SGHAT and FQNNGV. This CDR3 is CASSLDRQGARF. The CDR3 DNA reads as TGTGCCAGCAGCTTAGACCGACAGGGGGCCCGCTTC.

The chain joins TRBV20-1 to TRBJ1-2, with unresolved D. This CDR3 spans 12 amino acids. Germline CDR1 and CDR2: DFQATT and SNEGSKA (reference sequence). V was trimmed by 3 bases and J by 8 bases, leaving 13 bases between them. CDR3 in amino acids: CSASRALSGYTF. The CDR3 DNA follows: TGCAGTGCTAGCCGGGCCTTGTCGGGCTACACCTTC.

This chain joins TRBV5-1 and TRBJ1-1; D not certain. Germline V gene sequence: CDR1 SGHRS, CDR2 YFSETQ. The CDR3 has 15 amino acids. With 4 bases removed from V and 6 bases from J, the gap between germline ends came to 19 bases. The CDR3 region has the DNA TGCGCCAGCAGCGAATCGACCCCGGGAGTCTCTGAAGCTTTCTTT. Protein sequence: CASSESTPGVSEAFF.

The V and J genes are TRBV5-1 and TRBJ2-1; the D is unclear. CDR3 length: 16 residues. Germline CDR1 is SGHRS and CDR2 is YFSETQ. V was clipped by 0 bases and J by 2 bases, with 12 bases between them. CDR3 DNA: TGCGCCAGCAGCTTGGCCGAGGTGCGGACCTACAATGAGCAGTTCTTC. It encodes CASSLAEVRTYNEQFF.

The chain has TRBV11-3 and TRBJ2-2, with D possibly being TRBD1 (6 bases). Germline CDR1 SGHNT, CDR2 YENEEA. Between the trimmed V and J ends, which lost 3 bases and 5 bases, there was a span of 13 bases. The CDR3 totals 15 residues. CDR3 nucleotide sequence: TGTGCCAGCAGCTTTGGTCAGGGGTTAACCGGGGAGCTGTTTTTT. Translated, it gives CASSFGQGLTGELFF.

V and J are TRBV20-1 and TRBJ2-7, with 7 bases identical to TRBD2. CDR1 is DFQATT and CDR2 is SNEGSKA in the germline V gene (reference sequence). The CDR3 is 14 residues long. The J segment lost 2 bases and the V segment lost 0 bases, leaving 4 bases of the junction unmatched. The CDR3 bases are TGCAGTGCTAGAGAGGGAGGGCACCCCTACGAGCAGTACTTC. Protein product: CSAREGGHPYEQYF.

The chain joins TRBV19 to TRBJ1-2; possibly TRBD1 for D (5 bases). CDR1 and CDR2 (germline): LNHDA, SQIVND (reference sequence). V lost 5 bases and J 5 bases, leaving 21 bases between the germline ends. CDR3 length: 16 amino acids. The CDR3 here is CASSSRTAARGYGYTF. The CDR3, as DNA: TGTGCCAGTAGTTCCCGAACAGCGGCGAGGGGTTATGGCTACACCTTC.

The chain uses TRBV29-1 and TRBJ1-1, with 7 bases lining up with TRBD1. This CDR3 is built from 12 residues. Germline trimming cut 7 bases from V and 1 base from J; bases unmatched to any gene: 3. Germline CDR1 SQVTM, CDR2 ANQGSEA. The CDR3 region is CSGDRENTEAFF. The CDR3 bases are TGCAGCGGAGACAGGGAGAACACTGAAGCTTTCTTT.

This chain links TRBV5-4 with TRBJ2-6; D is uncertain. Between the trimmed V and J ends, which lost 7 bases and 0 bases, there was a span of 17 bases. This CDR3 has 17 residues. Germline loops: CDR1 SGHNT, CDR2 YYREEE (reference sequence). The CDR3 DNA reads TGTGCCAGCCGACCAGGCAGGCAAACCTCTGGGGCCAACGTCCTGACTTTC. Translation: CASRPGRQTSGANVLTF.

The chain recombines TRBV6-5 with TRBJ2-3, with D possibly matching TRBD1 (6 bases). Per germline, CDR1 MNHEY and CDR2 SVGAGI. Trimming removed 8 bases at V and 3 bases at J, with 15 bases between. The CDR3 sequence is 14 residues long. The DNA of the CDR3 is TGTGCCAGCCGTACTTCACAGGGAACAGATACGCAGTATTTT. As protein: CASRTSQGTDTQYF.

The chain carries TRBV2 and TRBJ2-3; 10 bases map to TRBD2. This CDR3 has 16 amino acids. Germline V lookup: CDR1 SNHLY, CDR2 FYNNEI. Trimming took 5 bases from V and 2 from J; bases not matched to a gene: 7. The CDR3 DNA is TGTGCCAGCAGTTTTGAAGCGGGAGGGAACACAGATACGCAGTATTTT. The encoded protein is CASSFEAGGNTDTQYF.

Here the CDR3 reads CASSLQGPATNEKLFF. The CDR3 DNA follows: TGCGCCAGCAGCCTACAGGGGCCTGCAACTAATGAAAAACTGTTTTTT. This chain uses TRBV4-1 with TRBJ1-4, with 7 bases matching TRBD1. Germline V gene sequence: CDR1 MGHRA, CDR2 YSYEKL. This CDR3 contains 16 residues. J gave up 0 bases and V 4 bases, and 5 bases lay outside the gene matches.

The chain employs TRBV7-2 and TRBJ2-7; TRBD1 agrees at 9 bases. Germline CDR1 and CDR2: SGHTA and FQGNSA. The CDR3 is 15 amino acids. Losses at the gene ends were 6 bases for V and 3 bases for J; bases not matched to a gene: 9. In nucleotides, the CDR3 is TGTGCCAGCAGGCTCAGACAGGGGGGTAACTACGAGCAGTACTTC. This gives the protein CASRLRQGGNYEQYF.

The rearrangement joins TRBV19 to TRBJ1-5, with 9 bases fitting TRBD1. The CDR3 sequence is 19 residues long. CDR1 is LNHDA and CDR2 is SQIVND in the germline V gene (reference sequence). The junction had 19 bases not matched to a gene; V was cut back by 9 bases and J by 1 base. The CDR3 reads CASLRARDREDWSNQPQHF. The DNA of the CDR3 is TGTGCCAGCCTGAGGGCCCGGGACAGGGAAGACTGGAGCAATCAGCCCCAGCATTTT.

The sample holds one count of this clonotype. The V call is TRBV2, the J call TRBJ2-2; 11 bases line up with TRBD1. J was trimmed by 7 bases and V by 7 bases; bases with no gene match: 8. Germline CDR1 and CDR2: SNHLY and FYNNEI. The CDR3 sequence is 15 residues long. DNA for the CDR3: TGTGCCAGCATTCCGGACAGGGGGCTATTCGGGGAGCTGTTTTTT. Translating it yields CASIPDRGLFGELFF.

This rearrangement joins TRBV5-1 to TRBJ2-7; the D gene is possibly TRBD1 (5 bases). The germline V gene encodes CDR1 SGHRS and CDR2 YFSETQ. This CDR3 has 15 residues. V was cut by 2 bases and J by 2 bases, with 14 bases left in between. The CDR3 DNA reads TGCGCCAGCAGCTTTCGGCAGGGTAGGACCTACGAGCAGTACTTC. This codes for CASSFRQGRTYEQYF.

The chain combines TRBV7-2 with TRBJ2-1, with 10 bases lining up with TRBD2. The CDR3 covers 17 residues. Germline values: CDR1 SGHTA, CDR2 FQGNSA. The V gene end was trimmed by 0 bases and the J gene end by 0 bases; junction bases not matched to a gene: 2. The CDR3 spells CASSLAIAGGSYNEQFF. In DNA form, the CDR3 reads TGTGCCAGCAGCTTAGCCATAGCGGGGGGCTCCTACAATGAGCAGTTCTTC.

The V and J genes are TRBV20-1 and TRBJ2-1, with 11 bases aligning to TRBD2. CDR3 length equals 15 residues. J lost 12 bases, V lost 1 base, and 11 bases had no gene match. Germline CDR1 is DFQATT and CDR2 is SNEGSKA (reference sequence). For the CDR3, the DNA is TGCAGTGCTAGAGGGGGACTAGCGGCCCCCAATTGGCAGTTCTTC. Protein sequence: CSARGGLAAPNWQFF.

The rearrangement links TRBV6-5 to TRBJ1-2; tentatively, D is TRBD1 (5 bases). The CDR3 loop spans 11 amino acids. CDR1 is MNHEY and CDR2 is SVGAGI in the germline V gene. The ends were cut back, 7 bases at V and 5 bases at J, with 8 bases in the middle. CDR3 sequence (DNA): TGTGCCAGCACACCAGGGTATGGCTACACCTTC. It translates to CASTPGYGYTF.

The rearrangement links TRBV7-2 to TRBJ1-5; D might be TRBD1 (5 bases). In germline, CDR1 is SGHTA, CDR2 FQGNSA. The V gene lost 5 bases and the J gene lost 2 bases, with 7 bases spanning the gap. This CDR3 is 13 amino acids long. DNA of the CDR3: TGTGCCAGCAGCCCGACAGGCAATCAGCCCCAGCATTTT. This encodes CASSPTGNQPQHF. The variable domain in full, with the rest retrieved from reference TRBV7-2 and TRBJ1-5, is GAGVSQSPSNKVTEKGKDVELRCDPISGHTALYWYRQSLGQGLEFLIYFQGNSAPDKSGLPSDRFSAERTGGSVSTLTIQRTQQEDSAVYLCASSPTGNQPQHFGDGTRLSIL.

The CDR3 is CASSPLSGYANNEQFF. CDR3 in DNA: TGTGCCAGCTCACCACTTTCCGGGTACGCGAACAATGAGCAGTTCTTC. The rearrangement joins TRBV18 to TRBJ2-1, with no clear D. The CDR3 extends over 16 amino acids. The V end lost 1 base, the J end lost 5 bases, and 15 bases lay between the germline ends. CDR1 is KGHSH and CDR2 is LQKENI in the germline V gene.

DNA for the CDR3: TGTGCCAGCGGACGGCGAACGTCTGGGGCCAACGTCCTGACTTTC. Its protein is CASGRRTSGANVLTF. This chain joins TRBV19 and TRBJ2-6, with D unresolved. V lost 9 bases to trimming and J lost 1 base, with 13 bases between them. The length of the CDR3 is 15 residues. Germline V gene sequence: CDR1 LNHDA, CDR2 SQIVND (reference sequence).